By proportion, the clone carrying this T cell receptor (beta chain) is medium-sized. Antigen unknown. This sample is drawn from a study of spatial heterogeneity in lung cancer. Study overall: Strongly correlated with TCR transcript counts in tumor regions was a T cell module score, which was a transcriptional module score calculated from matched bulk RNA-seq.

Noted time point: sample taken at primary tumor resection. Donors were around 70 untreated early-stage non-small cell lung cancer patients. The CDR3 has 14 amino acids. The germline gives CDR1 GTSNPN, CDR2 SVGIG (reference sequence). Deletions cut 2 bases from V and 3 bases from J, with 12 bases between. Study-level findings and limits: Tumor mutation count correlated with how many alpha and beta TCRs expanded intratumorally. Nonsynonymous mutations, ubiquitous and regional, were tracked respectively by counts of ubiquitous and regional expanded TCRs.

The presence of a unique molecular identifier marked each TCR cDNA molecule. TCRdb recomputed calls from the 5' RACE reads with MiXCR, one row per CDR3 protein. The profile shows 7,000 to 9,500 distinct CDR3 sequences, under 7.5% of them singletons. Sequenced here: lung tumor tissue, sampled at surgery. The sequence was obtained from a male donor with early-stage non-small cell lung cancer. This chain joins TRBV30 and TRBJ2-3; D is possibly TRBD2 (5 bases). CDR3 protein: CAWSRGEETDTQYF. The DNA of the CDR3 is TGTGCCTGGAGTCGGGGAGAGGAAACAGATACGCAGTATTTT.